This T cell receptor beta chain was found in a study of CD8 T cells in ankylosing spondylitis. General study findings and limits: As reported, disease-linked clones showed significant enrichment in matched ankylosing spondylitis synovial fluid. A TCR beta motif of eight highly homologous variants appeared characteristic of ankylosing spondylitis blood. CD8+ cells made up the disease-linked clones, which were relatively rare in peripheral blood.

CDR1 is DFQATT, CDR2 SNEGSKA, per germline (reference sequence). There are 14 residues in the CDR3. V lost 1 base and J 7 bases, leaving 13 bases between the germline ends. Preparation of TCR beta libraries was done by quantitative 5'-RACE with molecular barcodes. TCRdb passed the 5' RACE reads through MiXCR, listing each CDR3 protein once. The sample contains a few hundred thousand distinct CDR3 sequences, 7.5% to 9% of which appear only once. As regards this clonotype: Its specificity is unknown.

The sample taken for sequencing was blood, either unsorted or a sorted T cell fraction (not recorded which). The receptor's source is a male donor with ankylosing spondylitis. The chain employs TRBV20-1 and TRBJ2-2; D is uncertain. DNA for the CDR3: TGCAGTGCTAGAGTAACCGAGCCGAGCGGGGAGCTGTTTTTT. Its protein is CSARVTEPSGELFF.